This entry lists 21 T cell receptor beta chains sequenced from one sample in a study of Graves' ophthalmopathy and Graves' hyperthyroidism. RNA transcripts were the source from which TCR beta CDR3 regions were amplified. A first-round RT-PCR used HTBI primers, followed by a second-round multiplex PCR. TCRdb passed the multiplex PCR reads through MiXCR, listing each CDR3 protein once. Of some 1.1 million distinct CDR3 sequences in the sample, approximately 35% were seen once. Sample: peripheral blood or thyroid tissue (not recorded which). The receptors originated from an adult man with Graves' hyperthyroidism.

This clonotype was detected many times. J is TRBJ2-5 and V is TRBV9, with 8 bases aligning to TRBD1. With V trimmed by 5 bases and J by 6 bases, 6 bases remained unmatched. Germline lookup yields CDR1 SGDLS and CDR2 YYNGEE. The CDR3 loop spans 13 amino acids. The CDR3 spells CASSGQGWKTQYF. Here the CDR3 DNA reads TGTGCCAGCAGTGGACAGGGTTGGAAGACCCAGTACTTC. The full variable domain, its missing parts supplied by reference TRBV9 and TRBJ2-5, is DSGVTQTPKHLITATGQRVTLRCSPRSGDLSVYWYQQSLDQGLQFLIQYYNGEERAKGNILERFSAQQFPDLHSELNLSSLELGDSALYFCASSGQGWKTQYFGPGTRLLVL.

This clonotype was detected many times. This chain links TRBV7-8 with TRBJ1-3; 8 bases agree with TRBD1. The CDR3 is made up of 14 amino acids. CDR1 and CDR2 from the germline V gene are SGHVS and FQNEAQ. With 8 bases clipped from V and 2 bases from J, the junction kept 5 bases outside the gene matches. Here the CDR3 DNA reads TGTGCCAGCGCTAAGGACAGGGCTGGAAACACCATATATTTT. Translated, it gives CASAKDRAGNTIYF.

J is TRBJ1-1 and V is TRBV12-3 or TRBV12-4; D uncertain. This CDR3 has 13 residues. V dropped 2 bases and J dropped 5 bases, with 9 bases sitting between them. DNA for the CDR3: TGTGCCAGCAGTTTAACCACTAGGACTGAAGCTTTCTTT. Translated, it gives CASSLTTRTEAFF.

This clonotype was seen a few times. One end of the junction varies from germline; a read error may be responsible. CDR3 loop: CASSLLGGPREF. The CDR3 DNA is TGTGCCAGCAGCTTACTCGGCGGGCCCCGGGAGTTT. The chain couples TRBV7-2 to TRBJ1-1; D gene unclear. In germline, CDR1 is SGHTA, CDR2 FQGNSA. This CDR3 contains 12 residues.

This clonotype was recorded at least ten times. This sequence joins TRBV7-9 and TRBJ1-6, with 8 bases lining up with TRBD1. V was clipped by 5 bases and J by 5 bases; unmatched bases: 5. CDR3 length: 15 amino acids. Germline lookup yields CDR1 SEHNR and CDR2 FQNEAQ (reference sequence). CDR3 nucleotides: TGTGCCAGCAGCCCCCGGGGACAGGATAATTCACCCCTCCACTTT. This gives the protein CASSPRGQDNSPLHF.

This clonotype appeared a few times. The V call is TRBV29-1, the J call TRBJ1-1, with D possibly being TRBD1 (5 bases). This CDR3 is 14 amino acids long. Trimming pared 6 bases from V and 4 bases from J, leaving 18 bases between. Looked up from germline, CDR1 is SQVTM and CDR2 is ANQGSEA. For the CDR3, the DNA is TGCAGCGTAGAACTCCGGGGCAGTTTCACTGAAGCTTTCTTT. As protein: CSVELRGSFTEAFF.

This clonotype was seen ten or more times. This chain connects TRBV19 to TRBJ1-1; D might be TRBD1 (5 bases). CDR1 LNHDA and CDR2 SQIVND come from the germline V gene (reference sequence). Trimming took off 11 bases at V and 4 bases at J, with 17 bases between the two ends. The CDR3 consists of 13 residues. CDR3 coding DNA: TGTGCCTCCCGCCGAGAGGGGTTCACTGAAGCTTTCTTT. The encoded protein is CASRREGFTEAFF.

With respect to this clonotype: Just one base apart from a much larger clone, this may be a read error. V usage is TRBV20-1 and J usage is TRBJ2-7; TRBD2 might be the D (6 bases). Germline CDR1 and CDR2: DFQATT and SNEGSKA (reference sequence). The CDR3 has 13 residues. The CDR3 loop is CSAGDHGRTEQYF. CDR3 coding DNA: TGCAGTGCTGGAGATCACGGGAGAACCGAGCAGTACTTC.

The chain carries TRBV6-1 and TRBJ1-1; the D is unclear. The ends were cut back, 2 bases at V and 8 bases at J, with 9 bases in the middle. This CDR3 has 12 amino acids. Per the germline V gene, CDR1 is MNHNS and CDR2 is SASEGT. CDR3 nucleotides: TGTGCCAGCAGTGAATGGGAGCTGGAAGCTTTCTTT. Translating gives CASSEWELEAFF.

The V call is TRBV6-6, the J call TRBJ1-4, with TRBD1 identical over 9 bases. CDR1 and CDR2 (germline): MNHNY, SVGAGI (reference sequence). J lost 4 bases, V lost 2 bases, and 5 bases had no gene match. This CDR3 region has 16 residues. The CDR3 DNA sequence: TGTGCCAGCAGTTACGCACAGGGGGCTGGTAATGAAAAACTGTTTTTT. It yields the protein CASSYAQGAGNEKLFF.

The rearrangement uses TRBV2 and TRBJ1-3; TRBD1 agrees at 10 bases. With V trimmed by 6 bases and J by 7 bases, 18 bases remained unmatched. The CDR3 is 18 amino acids. Germline loops: CDR1 SNHLY, CDR2 FYNNEI. CDR3 sequence: CASSQSRDRGRGGNTIYF. The CDR3 DNA follows: TGTGCCAGCAGCCAATCCCGGGACAGGGGACGCGGGGGTAACACCATATATTTT. The full variable domain, rest sourced from reference TRBV2 and TRBJ1-3, is EPEVTQTPSHQVTQMGQEVILRCVPISNHLYFYWYRQILGQKVEFLVSFYNNEISEKSEIFDDQFSVERPDGSNFTLKIRSTKLEDSAMYFCASSQSRDRGRGGNTIYFGEGSWLTVV.

The chain links TRBV19 to TRBJ1-1, with D possibly matching TRBD1 (6 bases). Germline loops: CDR1 LNHDA, CDR2 SQIVND (reference sequence). Trimming pared 6 bases from V and 11 bases from J, leaving 19 bases between. The CDR3 consists of 13 residues. CDR3 amino acids: CASSRGRLPSAFF. The CDR3 DNA reads TGTGCCAGTAGCAGGGGACGGCTTCCTTCGGCTTTCTTT.

The chain uses TRBV29-1 and TRBJ1-5, with 12 bases lining up with TRBD1. This CDR3 spans 13 amino acids. The V and J ends lost 8 bases and 6 bases, in that order; junction bases with no gene match: 5. CDR1 is SQVTM and CDR2 is ANQGSEA in the germline V gene. CDR3 bases: TGCAGCTCCGGGACAGGGGGCACTCAGCCCCAGCATTTT. Its translation: CSSGTGGTQPQHF.

With respect to this clonotype: The DNA is omitted, as the CDR3 cannot be located on it reliably, and the CDR3 follows TCRdb's listing. This CDR3 reads CASSLAREAGYEQYFGQIGQPQHF. The genes are TRBV7-6 and TRBJ1-6. Ends included, the CDR3 has 24 residues. Germline CDR1 SGHVS, CDR2 FNYEAQ.

This clonotype was observed a few times. J is TRBJ2-7 and V is TRBV10-2; unclear D gene. The V gene lost 3 bases and the J gene lost 9 bases, with 6 bases spanning the gap. The CDR3 has 10 residues. Germline-derived CDR1 and CDR2 are WSHSY and SAAADI. CDR3 loop: CASSDGWQYF. CDR3 nucleotides: TGCGCCAGCAGTGACGGCTGGCAGTACTTC.

This clonotype appeared a few times. The chain carries TRBV2 and TRBJ2-5; 9 bases agree with TRBD2. Germline V gives CDR1 SNHLY, CDR2 FYNNEI. V lost 6 bases, J lost 1 base, and 9 bases stayed unmatched. The CDR3 totals 16 residues. CDR3 nucleotides: TGTGCCAGCAGCGGAGGACTAGCGTATAGCCAAGAGACCCAGTACTTC. The encoded protein is CASSGGLAYSQETQYF.

The chain employs TRBV7-2 and TRBJ2-5; 10 bases map to TRBD2. There are 17 residues in the CDR3. V gave up 5 bases and J gave up 0 bases; unmatched junction bases: 9. Germline assignment: CDR1 SGHTA and CDR2 FQGNSA. In DNA form, the CDR3 reads TGTGCCAGCAGCGAGGAAAGGACTAGCGGAGACCAAGAGACCCAGTACTTC. It yields the protein CASSEERTSGDQETQYF.

Many counts were recorded for this clonotype. The chain employs TRBV20-1 and TRBJ2-7; weak D call: TRBD2 (6 bases). Looked up from germline, CDR1 is DFQATT and CDR2 is SNEGSKA (reference sequence). CDR3 length equals 13 residues. Trimming shortened V by 5 bases and J by 0 bases, and 11 bases separated the two germline ends. Here the CDR3 DNA reads TGCAGTGCTGATAGCGGAAGCTCCTACGAGCAGTACTTC. It translates to CSADSGSSYEQYF.

The chain employs TRBV13 and TRBJ2-2, with TRBD2 as a possible D gene (6 bases). Trimming pared 2 bases from V and 0 bases from J, leaving 13 bases between. Germline CDR1 and CDR2: PRHDT and FYEKMQ (reference sequence). This CDR3 spans 17 amino acids. The DNA of the CDR3 is TGTGCCAGCAGCTTATCTACCGGGGGTCCGAACACCGGGGAGCTGTTTTTT. Its translation: CASSLSTGGPNTGELFF.

V gene TRBV7-9 combines with J gene TRBJ2-5; D uncertain. The germline gives CDR1 SEHNR, CDR2 FQNEAQ (reference sequence). V was shortened by 8 bases and J by 0 bases, with 28 bases between the two germline ends. CDR3 length: 19 residues. In DNA, the CDR3 is TGTGCCAGCTCACCTCCGCGTAACCGGGTAATACAGTACCAAGAGACCCAGTACTTC. Residues: CASSPPRNRVIQYQETQYF. The entire variable domain, with the rest obtained from reference TRBV7-9 and TRBJ2-5, is as follows: DTGVSQNPRHKITKRGQNVTFRCDPISEHNRLYWYRQTLGQGPEFLTYFQNEAQLEKSRLLSDRFSAERPKGSFSTLEIQRTEQGDSAMYLCASSPPRNRVIQYQETQYFGPGTRLLVL.

There are a few counts of this clonotype. CDR3 in amino acids: CASSFRERTEAFF. The CDR3 DNA follows: TGTGCCAGCAGTTTCAGGGAGCGAACTGAAGCTTTCTTT. The chain uses TRBV6-2 or TRBV6-3 and TRBJ1-1; TRBD1 is a possible D gene (5 bases). V lost 4 bases and J 5 bases, leaving 11 bases between the germline ends. Germline loops: CDR1 MNHEY, CDR2 SVGEGT. The CDR3 has 13 residues.